The 13 T cell receptor beta chains given below trace back to one sample, sequenced in a study of blood T cell repertoires in COVID-19. Data came from immunoSEQ multiplex PCR; TCRdb stores just in-frame clones and leaves some out. This table holds more than 200,000 clones, approximately 80% found once. The sequencing sample was made of peripheral blood. The receptors stem from a man in his forties or fifties with acute or convalescent COVID-19.

V is TRBV6-5 and J is TRBJ1-2; TRBD1 matches at 9 bases. The CDR3 is 13 amino acids. Germline CDR1 MNHEY, CDR2 SVGAGI. With 6 bases clipped from V and 7 bases from J, the junction kept 6 bases outside the gene matches. CDR3 in DNA: TGTGCCAGCAGAGATGGGACAGGGCTTGGCTACACCTTC. This encodes CASRDGTGLGYTF.

The J gene is TRBJ1-5, the V gene TRBV6-2 or TRBV6-3, with 7 bases lining up with TRBD1. Germline trimming cut 5 bases from V and 0 bases from J; bases unmatched to any gene: 7. The germline V gene has CDR1 MNHEY and CDR2 SVGEGT. The CDR3 loop spans 16 amino acids. CDR3 coding DNA: TGTGCCAGCAGTGGGACAGAGATATATAGCAATCAGCCCCAGCATTTT. Its protein product is CASSGTEIYSNQPQHF.

This rearrangement joins TRBV30 to TRBJ2-3, with 15 nucleotides matching TRBD2. V gave up 1 base and J gave up 10 bases; unmatched junction bases: 3. The CDR3 covers 14 residues. CDR1 is GTSNPN, CDR2 SVGIG, per germline (reference sequence). The CDR3 protein is CAWSGTSGRAPQYF. In nucleotides, the CDR3 is TGTGCCTGGAGTGGGACTAGCGGGAGGGCGCCGCAGTATTTT.

This sequence joins TRBV19 and TRBJ2-1, with 11 bases identical to TRBD1. Per the germline V gene, CDR1 is LNHDA and CDR2 is SQIVND (reference sequence). The CDR3 has 14 residues. V lost 6 bases, J lost 5 bases, and 3 bases stayed unmatched. The CDR3 region is CASRSGQGDNEQFF. The CDR3 region has the DNA TGTGCCAGTAGGTCGGGACAGGGGGACAATGAGCAGTTCTTC.

V is TRBV6-5 and J is TRBJ1-3; D remains unclear. CDR1 and CDR2 (germline): MNHEY, SVGAGI. This CDR3 is 12 amino acids long. Trimming shortened V by 8 bases and J by 2 bases, and 7 bases separated the two germline ends. CDR3 nucleotides: TGTGCCAGCCTGAGCCCTGGAAACACCATATATTTT. This codes for CASLSPGNTIYF.

V and J are TRBV7-2 and TRBJ2-7; 14 nucleotides match TRBD2. The CDR3 consists of 14 residues. Germline V lookup: CDR1 SGHTA, CDR2 FQGNSA. V was pared by 5 bases and J by 6 bases, with 3 bases of the junction left unmatched. Here the CDR3 DNA reads TGTGCCAGCAGCCACGGACTAGCGGGAGGCGAGCAGTACTTC. Protein: CASSHGLAGGEQYF.

This chain connects TRBV19 to TRBJ1-5; no definite D call. This CDR3 comprises 12 residues. V shed 5 bases and J shed 5 bases, with 7 bases lying between them. Looked up from germline, CDR1 is LNHDA and CDR2 is SQIVND (reference sequence). The CDR3 is CASSERDQPQHF. In DNA form, the CDR3 reads TGTGCCAGTAGTGAGCGCGATCAGCCCCAGCATTTT.

This sequence joins TRBV28 and TRBJ2-7; 8 bases fit TRBD1. The germline CDR1 and CDR2 sequences are MDHEN and SYDVKM. Losses at the gene ends were 3 bases for V and 4 bases for J; bases not matched to a gene: 5. This CDR3 contains 14 residues. CDR3 region: CASSLWQGAYEQYF. The CDR3 nucleotides are TGTGCCAGCAGTTTGTGGCAGGGGGCTTACGAGCAGTACTTC.

The count of this clone is one. V is TRBV19 and J is TRBJ1-2; 8 nucleotides agree with TRBD1. This CDR3 has 16 amino acids. V was clipped by 7 bases and J by 0 bases; unmatched bases: 10. Germline lookup yields CDR1 LNHDA and CDR2 SQIVND (reference sequence). The CDR3 spells CASNDRGQVSNYGYTF. The CDR3 DNA follows: TGTGCCAGTAATGACAGGGGACAAGTATCTAACTATGGCTACACCTTC. The full variable domain, completed using reference TRBV19 and TRBJ1-2, is DGGITQSPKYLFRKEGQNVTLSCEQNLNHDAMYWYRQDPGQGLRLIYYSQIVNDFQKGDIAEGYSVSREKKESFPLTVTSAQKNPTAFYLCASNDRGQVSNYGYTFGSGTRLTVV.

V gene TRBV3-1 (or the pseudogene TRBV3-2) combines with J gene TRBJ1-2; 9 bases fit TRBD1. The CDR3 runs to 20 residues. CDR1 and CDR2 from the germline V gene are LGHDT and YNNKEL (reference sequence). Unmatched junction bases numbered 15, after V lost 0 bases and J lost 1 base. The CDR3: CASSQDPNDRGSRGNYGYTF. The CDR3 bases are TGTGCCAGCAGCCAAGACCCCAACGACAGGGGGTCGAGGGGTAACTATGGCTACACCTTC.

The chain links TRBV21-1 to TRBJ1-3. TRBV21-1 is a pseudogene locus. CDR3 length equals 14 residues. CDR3 residues: CASSRAGAGNTIYF. DNA for the CDR3: TGTGCCAGCAGCAGGGCCGGGGCTGGAAACACCATATATTTT.

This clone was seen more than once but under ten times. The chain has TRBV5-1 and TRBJ1-3; D call uncertain. Trimming pared 1 base from V and 0 bases from J, leaving 17 bases between. The length of the CDR3 is 18 residues. CDR1 is SGHRS and CDR2 is YFSETQ in the germline V gene. The CDR3 is CASSLKSGGLDSGNTIYF. The CDR3 DNA reads TGCGCCAGCAGCTTGAAGTCCGGCGGGTTGGACTCTGGAAACACCATATATTTT.

V is TRBV2 and J is TRBJ2-1; D remains ambiguous. Germline lookup yields CDR1 SNHLY and CDR2 FYNNEI. The CDR3 totals 13 residues. V was trimmed by 4 bases and J by 10 bases, leaving 14 bases between them. The CDR3 DNA follows: TGTGCCAGCAGTGTGGTCCGCCCGCGCGAGCAGTTCTTC. Translating gives CASSVVRPREQFF.